These 20 T cell receptor gamma chains originate from one sample sequenced in a study of Vδ1+ human thymocytes (dated by TCRdb to the late 2010s). General findings and caveats noted by the study authors: The thymic TRG and TRD repertoires appeared highly polyclonal, with Gaussian CDR3 length distributions, in contrast to the oligoclonal repertoires of peripheral blood.

TCRdb lists the instrument as Illumina MiSeq. RNA extraction was performed with the RNeasy mini kit, and reverse transcription was done with Superscript III. To generate the CDR3 amplicons, a multiplex PCR was run using pooled V-gene forward primers together with a constant-region reverse primer that carried Illumina adaptor overhangs. Clones were re-identified by TCRdb from the public reads with CATT, and rows with the same DNA were merged. The sample yields some 11,000 gamma-chain clones; 43% were counted once. The ten largest make up just under 2% of the sample. Their antigen targets remain unknown. Sequencing was performed on Vdelta1+ gamma-delta thymocytes from the thymus. The cell subset or site label on this specimen signifies: FACS-sorted CD3+ TCRalphabeta- TCRVdelta1+ TCRVdelta2- thymocytes. The receptors were sampled from a boy under three years old who had congenital heart surgery.

The chain is built from TRGV3 and TRGJ1 or TRGJ2. Germline V gene data show CDR1 as VTNTFY and CDR2 as YDVSTARD (reference sequence). The junction had 3 bases not matched to a gene; V was cut back by 2 bases and J by 8 bases. The CDR3 extends over 11 amino acids. The CDR3 DNA sequence: TGTGCCACCTGGGACACGGATAAGAAACTCTTT. It is translated as CATWDTDKKLF.

V gene TRGV5 combines with J gene TRGJP2. The J gene, not given by TCRdb, was assigned here from a germline match of the nucleotide sequence. V gave up 0 bases and J gave up 5 bases; unmatched junction bases: 9. The CDR3 covers 16 residues. Germline CDR1 VINAFY, CDR2 YDVSNSKD. CDR3 residues: CATWDRPSCSDWIKTF. The CDR3 nucleotides are TGTGCCACCTGGGACAGGCCCTCCTGCAGTGATTGGATCAAGACGTTT.

The chain uses TRGV9 and TRGJ1 or TRGJ2. Because TCRdb records no J gene, it was assigned here through a match of the DNA to germline. The CDR3 loop spans 15 amino acids. Germline CDR1 and CDR2: GITISATS and ISYDGTV (reference sequence). V shed 3 bases and J 7 bases; nucleotides not matched to a gene: 15. The CDR3 DNA reads as TGTGCCTTGTGGGAGACCGTAGTCGGCGGGTATAAGAAACTCTTT. It is translated as CALWETVVGGYKKLF.

The rearrangement joins TRGV4 to TRGJP2. TCRdb supplies no J gene; here it was assigned by aligning the nucleotide sequence to germline. The length of the CDR3 is 16 residues. Germline V gene data show CDR1 as EGSTGY and CDR2 as YDSYTSSV. V trimming: 2 bases; J trimming: 0 bases; junction bases outside the gene matches: 6. The CDR3 is CATWDATYSSDWIKTF. CDR3 in DNA: TGTGCCACCTGGGATGCGACATATAGTAGTGATTGGATCAAGACGTTT.

This clone has only one observation. The chain combines TRGV5 with TRGJ1 or TRGJ2. The J gene, missing from TCRdb, was assigned here through DNA to germline matching. Germline values: CDR1 VINAFY, CDR2 YDVSNSKD. The trim removed 0 bases at V and 12 bases at J, leaving 5 bases unmatched. The CDR3 contains 11 residues. Here the CDR3 DNA reads TGTGCCACCTGGGACAGGCCTACGAAACTCTTT. Residues: CATWDRPTKLF.

This clone was counted a few times. The identical CDR3 is also encoded by other nucleotide sequences in the sample. V and J are TRGV9 and TRGJ1 or TRGJ2. This CDR3 has 11 residues. Losses at the gene ends were 4 bases for V and 7 bases for J; bases not matched to a gene: 4. Germline V gives CDR1 GITISATS, CDR2 ISYDGTV (reference sequence). CDR3 protein: CALWEDYKKLF. The DNA of the CDR3 is TGTGCCTTGTGGGAAGACTATAAGAAACTCTTT.

This clone was seen only a few times. The gene calls are TRGV8 and TRGJ1 or TRGJ2. Germline trimming cut 5 bases from V and 3 bases from J; bases unmatched to any gene: 4. Germline CDR1 is VENAVY and CDR2 is YDSYNSRV. This CDR3 has 12 amino acids. Here the CDR3 DNA reads TGTGCCACCTGGGCCCTTTATTATAAGAAACTCTTT. This sequence encodes CATWALYYKKLF.

This sequence joins TRGV3 and TRGJ1 or TRGJ2. The J gene comes from matching the DNA to germline here; TCRdb lacks it. Germline V gives CDR1 VTNTFY, CDR2 YDVSTARD (reference sequence). Germline trimming cut 0 bases from V and 11 bases from J; bases unmatched to any gene: 7. CDR3 length: 12 residues. The CDR3 DNA follows: TGTGCCACCTGGGACAGGTTGACACAGAAACTCTTT. Residues: CATWDRLTQKLF.

A V gene of TRGV4 was called, but no J gene was assigned. Germline V CDR1 and CDR2: EGSTGY, YDSYTSSV. The CDR3 is 11 amino acids. Here the CDR3 DNA reads TGTGCCACCTGGGATCACAATAAGAAGCTCTTT. Amino acid sequence: CATWDHNKKLF.

V and J are TRGV3 and TRGJ1 or TRGJ2. No J gene is reported in TCRdb; it was inferred here by comparing the DNA with germline. The CDR3 has 12 amino acids. Germline CDR1 and CDR2: VTNTFY and YDVSTARD (reference sequence). The V segment lost 3 bases and the J segment 4 bases; nucleotides outside the gene matches: 3. The CDR3 nucleotides are TGTGCCACCTGGGACCCATATTATAAGAAACTCTTT. This gives the protein CATWDPYYKKLF.

The chain couples TRGV8 to TRGJP2. No J gene was available from TCRdb, and it was assigned here by a germline match of the DNA. Germline CDR1 is VENAVY and CDR2 is YDSYNSRV. The CDR3 spans 17 residues. With 6 bases clipped from V and 2 bases from J, the junction kept 15 bases outside the gene matches. Written as DNA, the CDR3 is TGTGCCACCTGGCCCCCCTCCCCCGACAGTAGTGATTGGATCAAGACGTTT. This gives the protein CATWPPSPDSSDWIKTF.

The chain links TRGV9 to TRGJ1 or TRGJ2. V lost 3 bases to trimming and J lost 11 bases; unmatched junction nucleotides: 7. CDR3 length: 11 residues. Per germline, CDR1 GITISATS and CDR2 ISYDGTV (reference sequence). DNA for the CDR3: TGTGCCTTGTGGGAGCCCCTTGAGAAACTCTTT. Translated, it gives CALWEPLEKLF.

The rearrangement joins TRGV3 to TRGJ1 or TRGJ2. The CDR3 runs to 13 residues. Germline CDR1 is VTNTFY and CDR2 is YDVSTARD (reference sequence). V was clipped by 5 bases and J by 0 bases; unmatched bases: 4. The CDR3: CATWGSNYYKKLF. Written as DNA, the CDR3 is TGTGCCACCTGGGGCTCGAATTATTATAAGAAACTCTTT.

The table lists this clone with a few counts. V usage is TRGV5 and J usage is TRGJP2. TCRdb records no J gene; here it was assigned by comparing the DNA to germline. The CDR3 contains 15 residues. J lost 10 bases, V lost 0 bases, and 11 bases had no gene match. Germline assignment: CDR1 VINAFY and CDR2 YDVSNSKD. The CDR3 DNA reads as TGTGCCACCTGGGACAGGCTTTCTGGGTTTTGGATCAAGACGTTT. This codes for CATWDRLSGFWIKTF.

This clone came up a few times. The chain joins TRGV9 to TRGJ1 or TRGJ2. The CDR3 is 12 amino acids. Trimming cost V 0 bases and J 8 bases; bases outside gene matches: 4. Germline-derived CDR1 and CDR2 are GITISATS and ISYDGTV (reference sequence). The CDR3 sequence is CALWEVGDKKLF. CDR3 DNA: TGTGCCTTGTGGGAGGTGGGCGATAAGAAACTCTTT.

V is TRGV9 and J is TRGJ1 or TRGJ2. Because TCRdb records no J gene, it was assigned here through a match of the DNA to germline. After removal of 4 bases from V and 11 bases from J, the junction contained 14 bases not matched to a gene. The CDR3 runs 13 residues. Germline V gives CDR1 GITISATS, CDR2 ISYDGTV (reference sequence). CDR3 region: CALWEVRRIEKLF. The CDR3 region has the DNA TGTGCCTTGTGGGAAGTGCGTCGCATAGAGAAACTCTTT.

This clone appeared a few times. This chain uses TRGV3 with TRGJ1 or TRGJ2. Since TCRdb gives no J gene, matching the DNA to germline was used here to assign it. Germline CDR1 reads VTNTFY; CDR2 reads YDVSTARD (reference sequence). The CDR3 spans 12 residues. The trim removed 3 bases at V and 8 bases at J, leaving 7 bases unmatched. The CDR3 DNA is TGTGCCACCTGGGACGGCCCTGATAAGAAACTCTTT. Protein: CATWDGPDKKLF.

In the case of this clone: Different DNA sequences within this sample yield the same CDR3. The V and J genes are TRGV8 and TRGJ1 or TRGJ2. In the absence of a J gene in TCRdb, the DNA was matched to germline to assign it here. CDR3 size: 11 residues. V lost 3 bases to trimming and J lost 8 bases; unmatched junction nucleotides: 4. Germline lookup yields CDR1 VENAVY and CDR2 YDSYNSRV. CDR3 amino acids: CATWDADKKLF. The DNA for the CDR3 is TGTGCCACCTGGGATGCGGATAAGAAACTCTTT.

The V and J genes are TRGV9 and TRGJ1 or TRGJ2. This CDR3 comprises 14 residues. Trimming took 3 bases from V and 3 from J; bases not matched to a gene: 8. Germline V gives CDR1 GITISATS, CDR2 ISYDGTV (reference sequence). The CDR3 reads CALWECAVYYKKLF. The CDR3 DNA reads TGTGCCTTGTGGGAGTGCGCCGTTTATTATAAGAAACTCTTT.

Comment on this clone: This same CDR3 is encoded by further DNA sequences in the sample. V is TRGV4 and J is TRGJP2. Assignment of the J gene here rests on matching the DNA to germline, because TCRdb gives none. Germline V CDR1 and CDR2: EGSTGY, YDSYTSSV. CDR3 size: 14 residues. V was clipped by 4 bases and J by 0 bases; unmatched bases: 2. This CDR3 reads CATWDYSSDWIKTF. CDR3 nucleotide sequence: TGTGCCACCTGGGACTATAGTAGTGATTGGATCAAGACGTTT.